A single sample gave rise to the 7 T cell receptor beta chains below, sequenced in a study of blood T cell repertoires in COVID-19. TCRdb's copy holds only in-frame clones and misses some; the assay was immunoSEQ multiplex PCR. Of around 230,000 clones listed, around nine tenths are singletons. Sequencing input: PBMCs or T cells enriched from blood (not recorded which). All receptors come from a woman in her twenties or thirties with acute COVID-19.

The genes are TRBV5-6 and TRBJ2-1, with TRBD1 matching 7 bases. The CDR3 sequence is 14 residues long. The germline gives CDR1 SGHDT, CDR2 YYEEEE. J was trimmed by 1 base and V by 4 bases; bases with no gene match: 2. The CDR3 DNA reads as TGTGCCAGCAGCGGACAGGATTCCTACAATGAGCAGTTCTTC. Translation gives CASSGQDSYNEQFF.

This clone was seen only once. CDR3 DNA: TGTGCCTGGAGTAGGACAGATAATTCACCCCTCCACTTT. Its protein is CAWSRTDNSPLHF. This chain links TRBV30 with TRBJ1-6, with a possible D match to TRBD1 (6 bases). This CDR3 is built from 13 residues. The germline CDR1 and CDR2 sequences are GTSNPN and SVGIG (reference sequence). V was pared by 2 bases and J by 5 bases, with 7 bases between.

The rearrangement links TRBV24-1 to TRBJ2-5, with D tentatively TRBD2 (6 bases). The CDR3 has 15 residues. The germline V and J ends were trimmed by 3 bases and 0 bases, with 10 bases remaining between them. CDR1 is KGHDR and CDR2 is SFDVKD in the germline V gene. The CDR3 region has the DNA TGTGCCACCAGTGATCGCGGGACCAACCAAGAGACCCAGTACTTC. It codes for CATSDRGTNQETQYF.

V usage is TRBV7-9 and J usage is TRBJ1-1; no clear D. The V end was cut by 2 bases, the J end by 0 bases, with 10 bases between. The CDR3 loop spans 15 amino acids. Germline-derived CDR1 and CDR2 are SEHNR and FQNEAQ (reference sequence). The CDR3 region is CASSLMGSMNTEAFF. CDR3 bases: TGTGCCAGCAGCTTAATGGGGAGCATGAACACTGAAGCTTTCTTT.

This chain uses TRBV3-1 (or the pseudogene TRBV3-2) with TRBJ1-5, with 11 nucleotides matching TRBD1. CDR1 and CDR2 from the germline V gene are LGHDT and YNNKEL (reference sequence). The CDR3 has 16 residues. J gave up 1 base and V 5 bases, and 4 bases lay outside the gene matches. The CDR3 region is CASSKDRGRSNQPQHF. CDR3 nucleotides: TGTGCCAGCAGCAAGGACAGGGGGCGAAGCAATCAGCCCCAGCATTTT.

The rearrangement links TRBV28 to TRBJ2-5, with TRBD2 matching over 8 bases. The V gene's germline CDR1 is MDHEN and CDR2 SYDVKM. CDR3 length equals 18 residues. The J segment lost 5 bases and the V segment lost 2 bases, leaving 16 bases of the junction unmatched. The CDR3 bases are TGTGCCAGCAGTTTAGGGAGTGGGGGACTAGGGACTAGGGAGACCCAGTACTTC. Its protein product is CASSLGSGGLGTRETQYF.

The J gene is TRBJ1-4, the V gene TRBV15, with a weak D call TRBD1 (5 bases). Germline V gives CDR1 LNHNV, CDR2 YYDKDF (reference sequence). There are 15 residues in the CDR3. Trimming removed 0 bases at V and 7 bases at J, with 12 bases between. CDR3: CATSRDGGGSEKLFF. DNA of the CDR3: TGTGCCACCAGCAGAGATGGGGGGGGTAGTGAAAAACTGTTTTTT.